The 24 T cell receptor beta chains given below trace back to one sample, sequenced in a study of T cell responses to AZD1222 COVID-19 vaccine. Measured with immunoSEQ multiplex PCR; TCRdb has only the in-frame clones, and not every one. The sample gives about 100,000 clones, around nine tenths of which show up once; roughly a fifth is in the top ten. This specimen consisted of peripheral blood, obtained on day 0 of AZD1222 vaccination. These receptors were taken from an adult in good health.

The chain carries TRBV30 and TRBJ1-1, with D tentatively TRBD1 (6 bases). Germline assignment: CDR1 GTSNPN and CDR2 SVGIG (reference sequence). The CDR3 covers 14 residues. Trimming shortened V by 3 bases and J by 3 bases, and 14 bases separated the two germline ends. The CDR3 reads CAWSPRGGYTEAFF. The CDR3, as DNA: TGTGCCTGGAGCCCCCGGGGGGGCTACACTGAAGCTTTCTTT.

The chain has TRBV6-2 or TRBV6-3 and TRBJ2-5; 11 positions match TRBD2. The CDR3 is made up of 16 amino acids. Germline V lookup: CDR1 MNHEY, CDR2 SVGEGT. Unmatched junction bases numbered 6, after V lost 5 bases and J lost 1 base. The CDR3 DNA sequence: TGTGCCAGCAGTAACCGACTAGCGGGACCCCAAGAGACCCAGTACTTC. Translated, it gives CASSNRLAGPQETQYF.

The rearrangement links TRBV30 to TRBJ1-1; tentative D call: TRBD1 (6 bases). This CDR3 is 13 amino acids long. V was cut by 0 bases and J by 10 bases, with 15 bases left in between. Germline V gene lookup returns CDR1 GTSNPN and CDR2 SVGIG (reference sequence). The CDR3 region is CAWSVDSRFRAFF. The CDR3 DNA follows: TGTGCCTGGAGTGTGGACAGCCGATTTCGAGCTTTCTTT.

The chain recombines TRBV5-8 with TRBJ2-2, with 11 bases identical to TRBD1. Germline V lookup: CDR1 SGHTS, CDR2 YDEGEE. Germline trimming cut 5 bases from V and 8 bases from J; bases unmatched to any gene: 11. This CDR3 region has 16 residues. The CDR3 DNA follows: TGTGCCAGCAGAGATTGGACAGGGGGCGCGCTAGGGGAGCTGTTTTTT. Translation gives CASRDWTGGALGELFF.

The chain combines TRBV5-4 with TRBJ2-5, with 7 bases matching TRBD1. The junction had 7 bases not matched to a gene; V was cut back by 3 bases and J by 5 bases. This CDR3 comprises 14 residues. CDR1 is SGHNT, CDR2 YYREEE, per germline (reference sequence). CDR3 nucleotide sequence: TGTGCCAGCAGCTCCAAGGGGGCTTCGGAGACCCAGTACTTC. Encoded protein: CASSSKGASETQYF. The entire variable domain, with the rest obtained from reference TRBV5-4 and TRBJ2-5, is as follows: ETGVTQSPTHLIKTRGQQVTLRCSSQSGHNTVSWYQQALGQGPQFIFQYYREEENGRGNFPPRFSGLQFPNYSSELNVNALELDDSALYLCASSSKGASETQYFGPGTRLLVL.

The chain recombines TRBV5-1 with TRBJ2-3, with D unclear. Trimming took off 0 bases at V and 2 bases at J, with 7 bases between the two ends. Germline V gene sequence: CDR1 SGHRS, CDR2 YFSETQ. CDR3 size: 14 residues. The CDR3 protein is CASSLGHATDTQYF. CDR3 DNA sequence: TGCGCCAGCAGCTTGGGTCATGCCACAGATACGCAGTATTTT. Looking up the rest from reference TRBV5-1 and TRBJ2-3 gives the full variable domain: KAGVTQTPRYLIKTRGQQVTLSCSPISGHRSVSWYQQTPGQGLQFLFEYFSETQRNKGNFPGRFSGRQFSNSRSEMNVSTLELGDSALYLCASSLGHATDTQYFGPGTRLTVL.

The genes are TRBV6-2 or TRBV6-3 and TRBJ2-1; D not resolved. This CDR3 is built from 12 residues. V lost 1 base, J lost 8 bases, and 6 bases lay in between. Germline CDR1 MNHEY, CDR2 SVGEGT. CDR3 nucleotides: TGTGCCAGCAGTTACTTTCGTGATGAGCAGTTCTTC. Residues: CASSYFRDEQFF.

This chain joins TRBV12-3 or TRBV12-4 and TRBJ1-1, with 7 nucleotides matching TRBD1. This CDR3 is built from 13 residues. The V gene end was trimmed by 5 bases and the J gene end by 10 bases; junction bases not matched to a gene: 10. CDR3 sequence reads: CASSEETGPRAFF. CDR3 coding DNA: TGTGCCAGCAGTGAGGAGACAGGGCCGAGAGCTTTCTTT.

This clone was counted a few times. The chain has TRBV30 and TRBJ1-2; D gene uncertain. V lost 0 bases to trimming and J lost 8 bases, with 10 bases between them. This CDR3 spans 12 amino acids. Germline CDR1 GTSNPN, CDR2 SVGIG (reference sequence). This CDR3 is CAWSVGLGGYTF. The CDR3 DNA reads TGTGCCTGGAGTGTCGGTCTAGGAGGCTACACCTTC.

This rearrangement joins TRBV5-1 to TRBJ1-1, with no clear D. V lost 7 bases to trimming and J lost 4 bases, with 14 bases between them. CDR1 SGHRS and CDR2 YFSETQ come from the germline V gene. The CDR3 contains 13 residues. The CDR3 sequence is CASGNGVATEAFF. For the CDR3, the DNA is TGCGCCAGCGGAAACGGGGTTGCCACTGAAGCTTTCTTT.

The rearrangement joins TRBV6-1 to TRBJ1-2; unclear D gene. The CDR3 contains 13 residues. Germline CDR1 and CDR2: MNHNS and SASEGT. V was pared by 2 bases and J by 6 bases, with 10 bases between. The CDR3 region has the DNA TGTGCCAGCAGTGAATTCGGGATGGATGGCTACACCTTC. It codes for CASSEFGMDGYTF.

The rearrangement uses TRBV7-9 and TRBJ1-5, with no clear D. Germline lookup yields CDR1 SEHNR and CDR2 FQNEAQ (reference sequence). Trimming cost V 1 base and J 9 bases, with 10 bases left between them. The CDR3 has 13 residues. Written as DNA, the CDR3 is TGTGCCAGCAGCTTAGACGAGTACCGGCCCCAGCATTTT. This codes for CASSLDEYRPQHF.

This rearrangement joins TRBV4-3 to TRBJ2-2; 9 nucleotides agree with TRBD2. Per the germline V gene, CDR1 is LGHNA and CDR2 is YSLEER. Trimming removed 4 bases from V and 7 bases from J; junction bases left unmatched: 7. CDR3 length: 15 amino acids. As DNA, the CDR3 is TGCGCCAGCAGCCCTCGGCTAGCGGGGCTCGGGGAGCTGTTTTTT. This sequence encodes CASSPRLAGLGELFF.

This chain links TRBV7-9 with TRBJ2-7; D may be TRBD2 (6 bases). Germline lookup yields CDR1 SEHNR and CDR2 FQNEAQ (reference sequence). V shed 6 bases and J shed 6 bases, with 18 bases lying between them. The CDR3 length is 14 residues. The CDR3 spells CASRSPGAHTEQYF. CDR3 in DNA: TGTGCCAGCAGATCCCCGGGAGCACACACCGAGCAGTACTTC.

The chain combines TRBV7-2 with TRBJ1-2; the D is unclear. The CDR3 loop spans 13 amino acids. The V end was cut by 6 bases, the J end by 5 bases, with 13 bases between. Germline CDR1 reads SGHTA; CDR2 reads FQGNSA. CDR3 coding DNA: TGTGCCAGCAGGCGGGCGGCAGTTTATGGCTACACCTTC. Translating gives CASRRAAVYGYTF.

V usage is TRBV9 and J usage is TRBJ1-6; unclear D gene. The CDR3 runs to 15 residues. V lost 6 bases, J lost 0 bases, and 10 bases lay in between. Germline assignment: CDR1 SGDLS and CDR2 YYNGEE. This chain's CDR3 is CASTESSSYNSPLHF. In nucleotides, the CDR3 is TGTGCCAGCACTGAGTCTAGCTCCTATAATTCACCCCTCCACTTT.

This clone was found once. The chain combines TRBV19 with TRBJ1-4; D is unclear. From germline, CDR1 is LNHDA and CDR2 SQIVND (reference sequence). V lost 4 bases and J lost 7, with 10 bases in between. The length of the CDR3 is 13 residues. Here the CDR3 DNA reads TGTGCCAGTAGTACGAACTCGGGTGAAAAACTGTTTTTT. Amino acids: CASSTNSGEKLFF.

This clone appeared a single time. The chain has TRBV7-8 and TRBJ1-1; the match to TRBD1 covers 7 bases. The germline V gene encodes CDR1 SGHVS and CDR2 FQNEAQ. V gave up 5 bases and J gave up 4 bases; unmatched junction bases: 7. This CDR3 contains 14 residues. CDR3 loop: CASSLRQGGTEAFF. CDR3 in DNA: TGTGCCAGCAGCCTCAGACAGGGCGGCACTGAAGCTTTCTTT. Combining the CDR3 with reference TRBV7-8 and TRBJ1-1 gives the whole variable domain GAGVSQSPRYKVAKRGQDVALRCDPISGHVSLFWYQQALGQGPEFLTYFQNEAQLDKSGLPSDRFFAERPEGSVSTLKIQRTQQEDSAVYLCASSLRQGGTEAFFGQGTRLTVV.

The DNA of the CDR3 is TGTGCCAGCACCCCCGGTCAGGGGTTGCACGAGCAGTACTTC. Protein sequence: CASTPGQGLHEQYF. The V gene is TRBV2, the J gene TRBJ2-7, with D possibly TRBD1 on 6 matching bases. CDR1 is SNHLY and CDR2 is FYNNEI in the germline V gene. The CDR3 has 14 amino acids. Trimming pared 7 bases from V and 5 bases from J, leaving 18 bases between.

The chain uses TRBV19 and TRBJ2-5, with D perhaps assigned TRBD1 or TRBD2 (5 bases each). V lost 4 bases, J lost 2 bases, and 17 bases lay in between. CDR3 length: 16 residues. Germline V lookup: CDR1 LNHDA, CDR2 SQIVND (reference sequence). For the CDR3, the DNA is TGTGCCAGTAGTAAGACCCTGGGGACGGATCAAGAGACCCAGTACTTC. Translated, it gives CASSKTLGTDQETQYF. The full variable domain, in which reference TRBV19 and TRBJ2-5 provide the parts outside the CDR3, is DGGITQSPKYLFRKEGQNVTLSCEQNLNHDAMYWYRQDPGQGLRLIYYSQIVNDFQKGDIAEGYSVSREKKESFPLTVTSAQKNPTAFYLCASSKTLGTDQETQYFGPGTRLLVL.

The chain recombines TRBV6-2 or TRBV6-3 with TRBJ2-7; D tentatively fits TRBD1 or TRBD2 (5 bases each). In germline, CDR1 is MNHEY, CDR2 SVGEGT. The V end lost 5 bases, the J end lost 5 bases, and 22 bases lay between the germline ends. The CDR3 length is 16 residues. CDR3 coding DNA: TGTGCCAGCAGTCGGACACCTTCAGGACTGATCCACGAGCAGTACTTC. This sequence encodes CASSRTPSGLIHEQYF.

The rearrangement uses TRBV15 and TRBJ1-3; 11 bases fit TRBD1. The V segment lost 3 bases and the J segment 7 bases; nucleotides outside the gene matches: 2. This CDR3 has 14 residues. Germline CDR1 is LNHNV and CDR2 is YYDKDF (reference sequence). In DNA, the CDR3 is TGTGCCACCAGCAGGGACAGGGGGCGTAACACCATATATTTT. Translated, it gives CATSRDRGRNTIYF.

This rearrangement joins TRBV6-1 to TRBJ1-1; 9 positions agree with TRBD1. The CDR3 is made up of 15 amino acids. Germline V CDR1 and CDR2: MNHNS, SASEGT. Unmatched junction bases numbered 7, after V lost 2 bases and J lost 6 bases. CDR3 sequence reads: CASSEPGQGNSEAFF. Written as DNA, the CDR3 is TGTGCCAGCAGTGAACCGGGACAGGGCAATTCTGAAGCTTTCTTT.

V is TRBV3-1 (or the pseudogene TRBV3-2) and J is TRBJ2-7; possibly TRBD1 for D (6 bases). CDR1 and CDR2 (germline): LGHDT, YNNKEL (reference sequence). Trimming stripped 6 bases from V and 4 bases from J, with 10 bases between. The CDR3 sequence is 12 residues long. CDR3 protein: CASRKQGYEQYF. DNA for the CDR3: TGTGCCAGCAGGAAACAGGGTTACGAGCAGTACTTC.